This T cell receptor (beta chain) was captured by sequencing in a study of T cell responses to AZD1222 COVID-19 vaccine. Germline trimming cut 6 bases from V and 5 bases from J; bases unmatched to any gene: 7. CDR1 is MDHEN and CDR2 is SYDVKM in the germline V gene. The CDR3 consists of 14 residues. The method was immunoSEQ multiplex PCR; TCRdb's version includes in-frame clones alone and lacks a portion of them. The profile shows roughly 75,000 clones, less than 90% of them singletons. The source is an adult in good health. J is TRBJ1-5 and V is TRBV28, with TRBD1 identical over 7 bases. The sample was peripheral blood, taken on day 0 of AZD1222 vaccination. The CDR3 DNA reads TGTGCCAGCAGACTAACAGGGGCGGATCAGCCCCAGCATTTT. It specifies CASRLTGADQPQHF.